This T cell receptor beta chain emerged from a study of shared clonotypes between healthy human individuals. Clones were sequenced by immunoSEQ multiplex PCR, and TCRdb holds only the in-frame ones, with some missing. The data contain hundreds of thousands of clones, about 74% of them singletons. The CDR3 spans 17 residues. The germline V gene encodes CDR1 MNHEY and CDR2 SMNVEV (reference sequence). V shed 4 bases and J 1 base; nucleotides not matched to a gene: 8. This chain links TRBV27 with TRBJ2-5; TRBD2 matches 11 bases. The TCR sequence derives from a woman aged 25 to 39 in good health. The sequencing sample was made of memory CD4+ T cells sorted from blood. Subset specified: CD45RA-negative fraction. The CDR3: CASSWTSGLTLQETQYF. In nucleotides, the CDR3 is TGTGCCAGCAGTTGGACTAGCGGGTTAACCCTCCAAGAGACCCAGTACTTC.